These 15 T cell receptor beta chains were sequenced from one sample in a study of blood T cells in healthy people across ages. The second PCR ran about 6 to 11 cycles with a sample-barcoded 5' primer and J-beta primers. Via MiXCR, TCRdb re-called the 5' RACE reads, giving one row per CDR3 protein. This sample has over 950,000 distinct CDR3 sequences; roughly half occur once, and the top ten carry about 21%. What was sequenced was blood. All receptors come from a woman aged 55-70 years in good health.

The rearrangement links TRBV6-5 to TRBJ2-3; D gene ambiguous. Trimming cost V 5 bases and J 6 bases, with 12 bases left between them. Germline values: CDR1 MNHEY, CDR2 SVGAGI. CDR3 length: 13 amino acids. The CDR3 DNA is TGTGCCAGCAGTCGATCGACGCCCGATACGCAGTATTTT. It encodes CASSRSTPDTQYF.

The chain uses TRBV7-6 and TRBJ2-1; 12 bases are shared with TRBD2. Trimming took 5 bases from V and 4 from J; bases not matched to a gene: 6. The germline V gene encodes CDR1 SGHVS and CDR2 FNYEAQ. The CDR3 is 16 amino acids. The CDR3 here is CASSESSGRGYNEQFF. DNA for the CDR3: TGTGCCAGCAGCGAATCTAGCGGGAGGGGTTACAATGAGCAGTTCTTC.

This clonotype has a handful of counts. The V gene is TRBV10-3, the J gene TRBJ2-1; no clear D. The ends were cut back, 10 bases at V and 0 bases at J, with 13 bases in the middle. This CDR3 is built from 14 residues. Germline CDR1 is ENHRY and CDR2 is SYGVKD. The CDR3: CATSKGYSYNEQFF. The CDR3 nucleotides are TGTGCCACTTCGAAGGGATACTCCTACAATGAGCAGTTCTTC.

On this clonotype itself: Compared with germline, one end of the junction differs, possibly owing to a read error. The chain employs TRBV10-3 and TRBJ2-5, with D possibly called TRBD1 or TRBD2 (5 bases each). CDR3 length: 12 residues. The germline CDR1 and CDR2 sequences are ENHRY and SYGVKD. The CDR3 coding sequence is TGTGCCATCAGGGAGTCGTTAGGGGAGCAGTACTTC. As protein: CAIRESLGEQYF.

J is TRBJ1-1 and V is TRBV7-9; maybe TRBD1 (5 bases). The length of the CDR3 is 14 residues. V lost 5 bases and J 5 bases, leaving 15 bases between the germline ends. In germline, CDR1 is SEHNR, CDR2 FQNEAQ (reference sequence). CDR3 sequence (DNA): TGTGCCAGCAGCATTTCGGAGGGGAGAACTGAAGCTTTCTTT. This translates into CASSISEGRTEAFF.

This clonotype was found a few times. This chain connects TRBV27 to TRBJ2-7; D remains ambiguous. CDR3 length: 14 amino acids. Trimming cost V 2 bases and J 0 bases, with 8 bases left between them. Germline V lookup: CDR1 MNHEY, CDR2 SMNVEV (reference sequence). DNA for the CDR3: TGTGCCAGCAGTTTAGGGCTAGGCTCCTACGAGCAGTACTTC. Translating it yields CASSLGLGSYEQYF.

This clonotype was found a few times. The rearrangement uses TRBV20-1 and TRBJ2-7; D unclear. V lost 3 bases, J lost 6 bases, and 21 bases lay in between. CDR3 length equals 15 residues. Germline CDR1 is DFQATT and CDR2 is SNEGSKA (reference sequence). CDR3 protein: CSASQAGQPSGEQYF. CDR3 bases: TGCAGTGCTAGTCAAGCCGGGCAACCGAGTGGCGAGCAGTACTTC.

This chain uses TRBV29-1 with TRBJ2-3; TRBD2 is a possible D gene (5 bases). This CDR3 is built from 12 residues. Germline CDR1 SQVTM, CDR2 ANQGSEA. V was clipped by 4 bases and J by 4 bases, with 9 bases between them. The CDR3 bases are TGCAGCGTTGCAGAGGGAGCAGATACGCAGTATTTT. As protein: CSVAEGADTQYF.

This chain connects TRBV11-3 to TRBJ2-3; no clear D gene. Germline CDR1 and CDR2: SGHNT and YENEEA. The CDR3 has 13 residues. Trimming pared 3 bases from V and 2 bases from J, leaving 6 bases between. The CDR3 protein is CASSFQNTDTQYF. DNA of the CDR3: TGTGCCAGCAGCTTCCAAAACACAGATACGCAGTATTTT.

This clonotype was recorded only once. The chain couples TRBV5-6 to TRBJ2-5, with D uncertain. In germline, CDR1 is SGHDT, CDR2 YYEEEE. The ends were cut back, 1 base at V and 4 bases at J, with 11 bases in the middle. The CDR3 has 14 residues. The CDR3 is CASSLPQFLETQYF. The CDR3 nucleotides read TGTGCCAGCAGCTTGCCCCAGTTCTTAGAGACCCAGTACTTC.

V gene TRBV28 combines with J gene TRBJ2-3; 13 positions match TRBD2. Trimming cost V 2 bases and J 0 bases; bases outside gene matches: 14. This CDR3 region has 21 residues. Germline V gene sequence: CDR1 MDHEN, CDR2 SYDVKM. The CDR3 DNA reads as TGTGCCAGCAGTTTACCCCAGGTACGGACTAGCGGGAGTAGGAGCACAGATACGCAGTATTTT. As protein: CASSLPQVRTSGSRSTDTQYF. The full variable domain, its missing parts supplied by reference TRBV28 and TRBJ2-3, is DVKVTQSSRYLVKRTGEKVFLECVQDMDHENMFWYRQDPGLGLRLIYFSYDVKMKEKGDIPEGYSVSREKKERFSLILESASTNQTSMYLCASSLPQVRTSGSRSTDTQYFGPGTRLTVL.

The CDR3 spells CASTPRGASGSYNEQFF. The CDR3 DNA sequence: TGCGCCAGCACCCCAAGAGGGGCTAGCGGGAGCTACAATGAGCAGTTCTTC. The genes are TRBV5-1 and TRBJ2-1, with 10 bases aligning to TRBD2. The CDR3 loop spans 17 amino acids. Losses at the gene ends were 6 bases for V and 3 bases for J; bases not matched to a gene: 12. Germline-derived CDR1 and CDR2 are SGHRS and YFSETQ.

The chain is built from TRBV12-3 or TRBV12-4 and TRBJ1-6, with a weak D call TRBD1 (5 bases). With 3 bases removed from V and 10 bases from J, the gap between germline ends came to 16 bases. This CDR3 contains 15 residues. As DNA, the CDR3 is TGTGCCAGCAGTTTTGGGGACTCCCCCCGCTCACCCCTCCACTTT. Protein: CASSFGDSPRSPLHF.

The chain is built from TRBV20-1 and TRBJ2-7; weak D call: TRBD2 (6 bases). Germline assignment: CDR1 DFQATT and CDR2 SNEGSKA (reference sequence). V lost 1 base to trimming and J lost 7 bases, with 17 bases between them. The CDR3 sequence is 14 residues long. CDR3 protein: CSARGAGPGDEQYF. CDR3 coding DNA: TGCAGTGCTAGAGGAGCGGGTCCTGGGGATGAGCAGTACTTC.

The chain links TRBV3-1 to TRBJ2-1, with 12 bases fitting TRBD2. V was pared by 4 bases and J by 1 base, with 14 bases of the junction left unmatched. This CDR3 comprises 20 residues. Germline V gene lookup returns CDR1 LGHDT and CDR2 YNNKEL (reference sequence). The CDR3 nucleotides read TGTGCCAGCAGCCCCTGGGGAGCTAGCGGGAGGGTCTCGTCCTACAATGAGCAGTTCTTC. It translates to CASSPWGASGRVSSYNEQFF.